This T cell receptor (beta chain) is drawn from a study of response to subunit inactivated influenza vaccine. Study results and caveats: A suggestion made by the authors is that each seasonal influenza vaccination recruits few new T cells.

Germline V CDR1 and CDR2: MGHRA, YSYEKL. CDR3 length: 13 amino acids. V dropped 6 bases and J dropped 6 bases, with 12 bases sitting between them. This clonotype was seen many times. Its antigen remains unknown. MiXCR, applied by TCRdb to the RT-PCR reads, yields one record per CDR3 protein. Here the sample spans fewer than 800,000 distinct CDR3 sequences, 15% to 17% being singletons. The starting material was PBMCs from blood, obtained roughly 12 days after vaccination. The clonotype originates from a man aged 50-59 years who received an inactivated influenza vaccine. The chain is built from TRBV4-1 and TRBJ2-1; a possible D gene is TRBD1 (6 bases). CDR3 coding DNA: TGCGCCAGCAGGGACATAGGGGGCAATGAGCAGTTCTTC. Residues: CASRDIGGNEQFF.